This TCR beta chain appears in the sequencing data of a study of T cell repertoires in cytomegalovirus infection. Study-wide results and limits: CMV-specific TCR beta clonotypes restricted by HLA-C were the ones dominating the ex vivo response.

As regards this clonotype: Its antigen is still unknown.

Each CDR3 protein is one row after TCRdb ran MiXCR on the reads. Seen here are hundreds of thousands of distinct CDR3 sequences, less than 35% observed once, and the top ten hold 11% to 15%. The V gene's germline CDR1 is MGHRA and CDR2 YSYEKL. The CDR3 contains 14 residues. With 0 bases removed from V and 4 bases from J, the gap between germline ends came to 9 bases. The sequencing here drew on cultured CD8+ T cells from PBMCs, taken from culture after CMV antigen stimulation. The sequence came from a human donor in good health (CMV status not recorded). Some clones in this sample may be carry-over from other donors' samples. The chain carries TRBV4-1 and TRBJ1-2; D remains ambiguous. CDR3 residues: CASSQEGLSYGYTF. Written as DNA, the CDR3 is TGCGCCAGCAGCCAAGAGGGGTTATCCTATGGCTACACCTTC.